Below, one T cell receptor beta chain is given with its context. Antigen unknown. As defined, naive CD8 cells were CD45RO-negative and positively selected for CCR7, with terminally differentiated effector memory CD45RA+ cells excluded. The entry originates in a study of shared clonotypes between healthy human individuals. Looking at the study overall: Two female and a few male donors aged 18 to 49 were enrolled. Points from the study as a whole: All-four-donor shared clonotypes had higher generation probabilities than non-shared clonotypes did.

V was trimmed by 4 bases and J by 7 bases, leaving 8 bases between them. The CDR3 totals 12 residues. In germline, CDR1 is SGHKS, CDR2 YYEKEE (reference sequence). Clones were sequenced by immunoSEQ multiplex PCR, and TCRdb holds only the in-frame ones, with some missing. The data contain about 2 million clones, roughly 95% of them singletons. The sequencing input was naive CD8+ T cells sorted from blood. The clonotype was recovered from a man between 18 and 29 years old in good health. The V gene is TRBV5-5, the J gene TRBJ2-2, with a weak D call TRBD1 (6 bases). The CDR3 is CASSPGVGELFF. CDR3 nucleotides: TGTGCCAGCAGCCCAGGGGTCGGGGAGCTGTTTTTT. The full variable domain, completed using reference TRBV5-5 and TRBJ2-2, is DAGVTQSPTHLIKTRGQQVTLRCSPISGHKSVSWYQQVLGQGPQFIFQYYEKEERGRGNFPDRFSARQFPNYSSELNVNALLLGDSALYLCASSPGVGELFFGEGSRLTVL.